This T cell receptor beta chain is drawn from a study of shared clonotypes between healthy human individuals. Original handling: ImmunoSEQ output held junction-only sequences without quality scores, so filtering differed. Libraries were prepared by immunoSEQ multiplex PCR; TCRdb keeps only in-frame clonotypes and omits some of them. That table furnishes V, J and clone size, whereas the DNA furnished D and trimming. The repertoire holds about half a million clones, with roughly 78% as singletons. Germline CDR1 reads MDHEN; CDR2 reads SYDVKM. The CDR3 runs to 15 residues. V lost 8 bases and J lost 1, with 18 bases in between.

The source material was PBMCs. The receptor comes from a middle-aged woman in good health. Some clones in this sample may be carry-over from other donors' samples. The rearrangement joins TRBV28 to TRBJ2-7; D possibly corresponds to TRBD1 (6 bases). The CDR3 here is CASRGPRGGSYEQYF. The CDR3 nucleotides are TGTGCCAGCCGAGGGCCCAGGGGTGGGTCCTACGAGCAGTACTTC. The whole variable domain, filled in from reference TRBV28 and TRBJ2-7, reads DVKVTQSSRYLVKRTGEKVFLECVQDMDHENMFWYRQDPGLGLRLIYFSYDVKMKEKGDIPEGYSVSREKKERFSLILESASTNQTSMYLCASRGPRGGSYEQYFGPGTRLTVT.